This passage covers 20 T cell receptor beta chains from one sample sequenced in a study of post-analysis software for immune sequencing data. Overall study findings and caveats: With TRBV5-6, TRBV5-1 and TRBV20-1 included, about five TRBV segments were more frequent in patients than in controls.

Libraries were made from TCR beta cDNA, and they carried unique molecular identifiers. Each CDR3 protein gets one entry after TCRdb re-called the PCR reads with MiXCR. The sample records approximately 770,000 distinct CDR3 sequences, 46% being singletons. Their target antigens are unknown. The sample was blood. Source of these receptors: a girl aged 10-17 years with multiple sclerosis.

Here the CDR3 reads CASRSGDRVYEQYF. The CDR3 nucleotides read TGTGCCAGCAGATCCGGGGACAGGGTCTACGAGCAGTACTTC. This chain links TRBV12-3 or TRBV12-4 with TRBJ2-7; TRBD1 matches at 9 bases. The V segment lost 6 bases and the J segment 3 bases; nucleotides outside the gene matches: 6. The CDR3 is 14 residues long.

This clonotype was found a few times. CDR3 in amino acids: CASSITGGEAFF. CDR3 bases: TGTGCCAGCAGTATCACAGGGGGCGAAGCTTTCTTT. This chain connects TRBV12-3 or TRBV12-4 to TRBJ1-1, with 9 bases lining up with TRBD1. With V trimmed by 5 bases and J by 8 bases, 3 bases remained unmatched. This CDR3 region has 12 residues.

The gene calls are TRBV4-3 and TRBJ2-4, with TRBD1 matching 7 bases. With V trimmed by 3 bases and J by 6 bases, 5 bases remained unmatched. The length of the CDR3 is 14 residues. Germline assignment: CDR1 LGHNA and CDR2 YSLEER. CDR3 nucleotide sequence: TGCGCCAGCAGCCATACAGGGGACCCAAACATTCAGTACTTC. Its translation is CASSHTGDPNIQYF.

This sequence joins TRBV9 and TRBJ1-1, with TRBD1 matching over 7 bases. Losses at the gene ends were 4 bases for V and 5 bases for J; bases not matched to a gene: 5. CDR1 is SGDLS and CDR2 is YYNGEE in the germline V gene. CDR3 length: 13 residues. The CDR3 DNA reads TGTGCCAGCAGCCCCCGGGACAGTACTGAAGCTTTCTTT. As protein: CASSPRDSTEAFF.

This rearrangement joins TRBV25-1 to TRBJ1-1; possibly TRBD1 for D (6 bases). V was pared by 7 bases and J by 10 bases, with 16 bases between. The CDR3 consists of 12 residues. Germline V lookup: CDR1 MGHDK, CDR2 SYGVNS. As DNA, the CDR3 is TGTGCCAGCACAGGGGACCCCGGGGGAGCTTTCTTT. This sequence encodes CASTGDPGGAFF.

This clonotype came up a few times. The chain links TRBV20-1 to TRBJ2-5; a weak D match, TRBD2 (7 bases). Germline CDR1 reads DFQATT; CDR2 reads SNEGSKA (reference sequence). V gave up 6 bases and J gave up 4 bases, with 18 bases separating them. The CDR3 is made up of 14 amino acids. The CDR3 nucleotides read TGCAGTGCGCAAGGGGGGAGGGCTCCAGAGACCCAGTACTTC. Residues: CSAQGGRAPETQYF.

This clonotype was counted a few times. The V and J genes are TRBV6-1 and TRBJ2-2; D gene ambiguous. The CDR3 spans 14 residues. V was pared by 7 bases and J by 4 bases, with 13 bases between. The germline V gene encodes CDR1 MNHNS and CDR2 SASEGT. CDR3 in DNA: TGTGCCAGCATGTCGGCTAGGTTCACCGGGGAGCTGTTTTTT. It specifies CASMSARFTGELFF.

This chain uses TRBV12-3 or TRBV12-4 with TRBJ1-3; 9 nucleotides line up with TRBD1. V lost 3 bases, J lost 8 bases, and 8 bases stayed unmatched. This CDR3 is 15 amino acids long. This chain's CDR3 is CASSFSPGQGHTIYF. In DNA, the CDR3 is TGTGCCAGCAGTTTCAGCCCGGGACAGGGACACACCATATATTTT.

The chain recombines TRBV20-1 with TRBJ2-7, with 13 nucleotides matching TRBD2. With the DNA end fitting TRBJ2-5 better, the J assignment may be wrong. The CDR3 is 14 amino acids. Germline CDR1 reads DFQATT; CDR2 reads SNEGSKA (reference sequence). This CDR3 is CSARTTSGGETQYF. The DNA of the CDR3 is TGCAGTGCTAGAACGACTAGCGGGGGGGAGACCCAGTACTTC.

This clonotype was observed many times. This chain connects TRBV7-9 to TRBJ2-7; D is unclear. CDR3 length: 12 residues. V was trimmed by 4 bases and J by 4 bases, leaving 8 bases between them. Germline values: CDR1 SEHNR, CDR2 FQNEAQ (reference sequence). The CDR3 region has the DNA TGTGCCAGCAGCTCAGGCACTTACGAGCAGTACTTC. This encodes CASSSGTYEQYF.

The chain joins TRBV6-1 to TRBJ2-1; 13 bases map to TRBD2. Germline CDR1 is MNHNS and CDR2 is SASEGT. The CDR3 covers 13 residues. V lost 6 bases to trimming and J lost 10 bases; unmatched junction nucleotides: 3. In nucleotides, the CDR3 is TGTGCCAGCAGACAGACTAGCGGGAGGGAGCAGTTCTTC. Amino acid sequence: CASRQTSGREQFF.

The chain uses TRBV3-1 and TRBJ1-5; D is unclear. Trimming took 1 base from V and 6 from J, leaving 13 bases between them. Germline CDR1 is LGHDT and CDR2 is YNNKEL (reference sequence). The CDR3 runs 15 residues. The CDR3: CASSQGMAGAQPQHF. CDR3 nucleotide sequence: TGTGCCAGCAGCCAAGGAATGGCAGGCGCTCAGCCCCAGCATTTT.

CDR3 DNA: TGTGCCAGCAGTTTATGGGGACAGGGTGTTCCCGGGGAGCTGTTTTTT. This translates into CASSLWGQGVPGELFF. This chain connects TRBV27 to TRBJ2-2; 9 bases agree with TRBD1. V lost 1 base to trimming and J lost 6 bases; unmatched junction nucleotides: 6. Germline CDR1 MNHEY, CDR2 SMNVEV (reference sequence). The CDR3 is made up of 16 amino acids.

In this sample, this clonotype turned up a few times. The chain links TRBV5-1 to TRBJ2-5; 7 bases align to TRBD2. The CDR3 sequence is 16 residues long. Germline V lookup: CDR1 SGHRS, CDR2 YFSETQ. The trim removed 2 bases at V and 2 bases at J, leaving 9 bases unmatched. This CDR3 reads CASSFGREREQETQYF. The CDR3 DNA is TGCGCCAGCAGCTTCGGTAGGGAGCGGGAACAAGAGACCCAGTACTTC.

This chain uses TRBV25-1 with TRBJ2-7, with D hard to call. This CDR3 is 15 amino acids long. CDR1 and CDR2 from the germline V gene are MGHDK and SYGVNS. V gave up 4 bases and J gave up 1 base, with 14 bases separating them. CDR3 in amino acids: CASSGGEATSYEQYF. DNA for the CDR3: TGTGCCAGCAGTGGGGGTGAGGCGACTTCCTACGAGCAGTACTTC.

This clonotype was observed a few times. This chain connects TRBV20-1 to TRBJ2-5, with D maybe TRBD2 (8 bases). Germline V gene sequence: CDR1 DFQATT, CDR2 SNEGSKA (reference sequence). The CDR3 spans 12 residues. CDR3 in amino acids: CAGGQTQETQYF. CDR3 bases: TGCGCGGGGGGACAGACTCAAGAGACCCAGTACTTC.

The gene calls are TRBV5-1 and TRBJ2-3; unclear D gene. V was clipped by 4 bases and J by 3 bases, with 12 bases between them. This CDR3 is 14 amino acids long. CDR1 and CDR2 (germline): SGHRS, YFSETQ. CDR3 DNA: TGCGCCAGCAGCAGCCTAGATCAGACAGATACGCAGTATTTT. Amino acid sequence: CASSSLDQTDTQYF.

The gene calls are TRBV9 and TRBJ2-1, with 11 bases identical to TRBD2. V dropped 4 bases and J dropped 7; count of bases not matched to a gene: 10. This CDR3 spans 16 amino acids. Germline CDR1 SGDLS, CDR2 YYNGEE. The CDR3 DNA is TGTGCCAGCAGCTTCGTAGCGGGAGGGAACAGGAATGAGCAGTTCTTC. As protein: CASSFVAGGNRNEQFF.

The CDR3 sequence: CASRDRQPQHF. CDR3 sequence (DNA): TGTGCCAGCAGGGACCGCCAGCCCCAGCATTTT. The chain recombines TRBV7-3 with TRBJ1-5; D ambiguous. V was pared by 6 bases and J by 7 bases, with 7 bases between. Germline V CDR1 and CDR2: SGHTA, FQGTGA. The CDR3 contains 11 residues.

This chain joins TRBV28 and TRBJ2-7, with 10 bases that match TRBD2. Germline V gene data show CDR1 as MDHEN and CDR2 as SYDVKM. The CDR3 runs 14 residues. The trim removed 2 bases at V and 6 bases at J, leaving 4 bases unmatched. The CDR3 is CASSLVAGGLEQYF. The CDR3 DNA follows: TGTGCCAGCAGTTTAGTAGCGGGAGGACTCGAGCAGTACTTC.